The 14 T cell receptor beta chains below were found in one sample sequenced in a study of a mutant IDH1 vaccine in newly diagnosed glioma. This table comes from immunoSEQ multiplex PCR, and its TCRdb copy is limited to in-frame clones, with some not included. The sample has just under 95,000 clones, roughly 85% seen once. Regarding time point: baseline, week 1 (first vaccination visit). Stated treatment: pre-vaccination baseline after standard-of-care therapy. Specimen: PBMCs, collected from a glioma patient treated with radiotherapy, temozolomide or both. The receptors shown here come from a woman in her 50s with glioma.

The V and J genes are TRBV29-1 and TRBJ1-1; D is ambiguous. V lost 6 bases and J lost 0, with 11 bases in between. The V gene's germline CDR1 is SQVTM and CDR2 ANQGSEA. There are 13 residues in the CDR3. The CDR3 spells CSVRRTMNTEAFF. CDR3 in DNA: TGCAGCGTCAGACGGACTATGAACACTGAAGCTTTCTTT.

The chain employs TRBV28 and TRBJ2-7; D not resolved. This CDR3 is 12 amino acids long. Per the germline V gene, CDR1 is MDHEN and CDR2 is SYDVKM. The V and J ends lost 5 bases and 3 bases respectively, with 8 bases between them. The CDR3 loop is CASSITLYEQYF. Here the CDR3 DNA reads TGTGCCAGCAGTATAACCCTCTACGAGCAGTACTTC.

The chain links TRBV6-4 to TRBJ1-6; D ambiguous. Trimming left V 5 bases short and J 10 bases short, with 12 bases between. Germline V gene sequence: CDR1 MRHNA, CDR2 SNTAGT. The CDR3 runs 13 residues. CDR3 region: CASSRRSGSPLHF. CDR3 nucleotides: TGTGCCAGCAGTCGGAGGTCGGGGTCACCCCTCCACTTT.

There are a few counts of this clone. V and J are TRBV25-1 and TRBJ1-1, with unresolved D. V was trimmed by 8 bases and J by 1 base, leaving 8 bases between them. The CDR3 contains 12 residues. Germline values: CDR1 MGHDK, CDR2 SYGVNS. CDR3: CASLGRNTEAFF. In DNA form, the CDR3 reads TGTGCCAGCCTAGGACGGAACACTGAAGCTTTCTTT.

The rearrangement links TRBV11-3 to TRBJ2-2, with 9 positions matching TRBD1. V dropped 5 bases and J dropped 2; count of bases not matched to a gene: 3. Germline V lookup: CDR1 SGHNT, CDR2 YENEEA. The CDR3 totals 15 residues. This chain's CDR3 is CASSPGQGNTGELFF. CDR3 bases: TGTGCCAGCAGCCCGGGACAGGGAAACACCGGGGAGCTGTTTTTT.

The gene calls are TRBV5-4 and TRBJ2-6; D perhaps matches TRBD1 (6 bases). The germline CDR1 and CDR2 sequences are SGHNT and YYREEE (reference sequence). This CDR3 has 17 amino acids. V gave up 0 bases and J gave up 0 bases, with 10 bases separating them. The CDR3 here is CASSLDTGSSGANVLTF. CDR3 DNA: TGTGCCAGCAGCTTGGATACAGGGAGCTCTGGGGCCAACGTCCTGACTTTC.

V is TRBV5-1 and J is TRBJ2-5; D may be TRBD1 or TRBD2 (5 bases each). This CDR3 spans 14 amino acids. The ends were cut back, 5 bases at V and 2 bases at J, with 13 bases in the middle. Looked up from germline, CDR1 is SGHRS and CDR2 is YFSETQ. In nucleotides, the CDR3 is TGCGCCAGCAGGAAAGGGACGGCACAAGAGACCCAGTACTTC. Translated, it gives CASRKGTAQETQYF.

The chain employs TRBV5-1 and TRBJ2-3; D is perhaps TRBD1 or TRBD2 (5 bases each). Between the trimmed V and J ends, which lost 5 bases and 0 bases, there was a span of 7 bases. Per germline, CDR1 SGHRS and CDR2 YFSETQ. CDR3 size: 13 residues. The CDR3 DNA reads as TGCGCCAGCAGGGGGGAAAGCACAGATACGCAGTATTTT. The encoded protein is CASRGESTDTQYF.

The chain has TRBV7-5 and TRBJ2-7; TRBD1, the table's D call, lacks a check against the DNA. TRBV7-5 is noted as a pseudogene. CDR3 length: 15 residues. CDR3 region: CVRRHRARSSYEQYF. In DNA form, the CDR3 reads TGTGTCAGAAGGCACAGGGCGCGGAGCTCCTACGAGCAGTACTTC.

V gene TRBV10-1 combines with J gene TRBJ2-3; D unclear. The V gene lost 3 bases and the J gene lost 6 bases, with 7 bases spanning the gap. The CDR3 has 12 residues. Germline loops: CDR1 WNHNN, CDR2 SYGVQD (reference sequence). CDR3 DNA sequence: TGCGCCAGCAGTGATCTGGTCGATACGCAGTATTTT. It is translated as CASSDLVDTQYF.

The V gene is TRBV10-3, the J gene TRBJ1-6, with D unresolved. Trimming removed 4 bases from V and 7 bases from J, with 14 bases in between. The CDR3 length is 15 residues. CDR1 and CDR2 from the germline V gene are ENHRY and SYGVKD. Here the CDR3 DNA reads TGTGCCATCAGTGGGGAAAAATTAGGGAATTCACCCCTCCACTTT. It translates to CAISGEKLGNSPLHF.

The rearrangement uses TRBV5-1 and TRBJ1-2; D unresolved. There are 13 residues in the CDR3. V lost 0 bases and J lost 8, with 11 bases in between. Germline lookup yields CDR1 SGHRS and CDR2 YFSETQ. CDR3 in amino acids: CASSLAQGEGYTF. The CDR3 DNA sequence: TGCGCCAGCAGCTTGGCACAAGGAGAAGGCTACACCTTC.

This clone was counted only a few times. The chain couples TRBV5-4 to TRBJ1-1, with 7 bases lining up with TRBD1. The ends lost 4 bases at V and 4 bases at J; junction bases unmatched: 4. The V gene's germline CDR1 is SGHNT and CDR2 YYREEE (reference sequence). This CDR3 has 13 amino acids. The CDR3 reads CASSPGGSTEAFF. The CDR3 DNA is TGTGCCAGCAGCCCAGGGGGGTCCACTGAAGCTTTCTTT.

The gene calls are TRBV19 and TRBJ1-1, with D possibly TRBD1 on 5 matching bases. The CDR3 has 15 amino acids. CDR1 is LNHDA, CDR2 SQIVND, per germline (reference sequence). The ends were cut back, 5 bases at V and 6 bases at J, with 19 bases in the middle. CDR3 amino acids: CASSPPGRPGAEAFF. The CDR3 nucleotides are TGTGCCAGTAGTCCCCCAGGGAGGCCGGGAGCTGAAGCTTTCTTT.